Shown below are 27 T cell receptor beta chains from a single sample sequenced in a study of CD8 T cells in ankylosing spondylitis. MiXCR, run by TCRdb on the 5' RACE reads, gives a single entry per CDR3 protein. The sample has 250,000 to 400,000 distinct CDR3 sequences; around a tenth are singletons. Sequenced sample: blood, either unsorted or a sorted T cell fraction (not recorded which). The receptors originated from a female donor with ankylosing spondylitis or in good health (not recorded which).

This clonotype occurred a few times. This rearrangement joins TRBV9 to TRBJ2-3; 10 nucleotides align to TRBD2. Germline CDR1 is SGDLS and CDR2 is YYNGEE. J was trimmed by 3 bases and V by 7 bases; bases with no gene match: 11. CDR3 length equals 16 residues. This CDR3 reads CASSRASGGLTDTQYF. The DNA of the CDR3 is TGTGCCAGCTCGAGGGCTAGCGGGGGTCTGACAGATACGCAGTATTTT.

The sample holds a few counts of this clonotype. Sequence at one end of the junction differs from germline and may be a read error. This chain joins TRBV20-1 and TRBJ1-5; D gene ambiguous. Per germline, CDR1 DFQATT and CDR2 SNEGSKA (reference sequence). CDR3 size: 16 residues. The CDR3 bases are TGCTGTGCTAAAATTTTCGGCTCGGATAGCAATCAGCCCCAGCATTTT. It specifies CCAKIFGSDSNQPQHF.

This clonotype was observed a handful of times. CDR3 sequence: CASSLRAYSLEQYF. CDR3 coding DNA: TGTGCCAGCAGCCTCCGGGCGTATTCCCTCGAGCAGTACTTC. V is TRBV14 and J is TRBJ2-7; D is uncertain. V lost 4 bases, J lost 6 bases, and 16 bases lay in between. Germline CDR1 SGHDN, CDR2 FVKESK. The CDR3 contains 14 residues.

This clonotype was recorded at least ten times. The CDR3, as DNA: TGCAGTGCTTATGACAGGGGGCACGCTTTCTTT. Translated: CSAYDRGHAFF. V gene TRBV20-1 combines with J gene TRBJ1-1; 10 positions match TRBD1. J was trimmed by 11 bases and V by 5 bases; bases with no gene match: 5. The CDR3 covers 11 residues. Germline-derived CDR1 and CDR2 are DFQATT and SNEGSKA (reference sequence).

This clonotype was observed at least ten times. The chain combines TRBV28 with TRBJ2-7; unclear D gene. The CDR3 is 16 residues long. V was pared by 7 bases and J by 3 bases, with 22 bases between. From germline, CDR1 is MDHEN and CDR2 SYDVKM. CDR3 in DNA: TGTGCCAGCACCTATGGTCGTGGAGTTTCCGGCTACGAGCAGTACTTC. It is translated as CASTYGRGVSGYEQYF.

This clonotype was seen repeatedly, ten times or more. The chain uses TRBV5-6 and TRBJ2-1, with TRBD2 identical over 13 bases. With 1 base clipped from V and 7 bases from J, the junction kept 8 bases outside the gene matches. Germline V lookup: CDR1 SGHDT, CDR2 YYEEEE. The CDR3 has 17 amino acids. CDR3 in amino acids: CASSLPLGLAGSNEQFF. DNA for the CDR3: TGTGCCAGCAGCTTGCCATTGGGACTAGCGGGGTCGAATGAGCAGTTCTTC.

About this clonotype itself: A single base separates this from a much larger clone, so it may be a read error. The chain joins TRBV20-1 to TRBJ1-2; D not resolved. The CDR3 contains 8 residues. Looked up from germline, CDR1 is DFQATT and CDR2 is SNEGSKA (reference sequence). Deletions cut 4 bases from V and 12 bases from J, with 6 bases between. The CDR3 coding sequence is TGCAGTGCTATCCCCAACACCTTC. It is translated as CSAIPNTF.

Many counts were recorded for this clonotype. The chain combines TRBV6-1 with TRBJ2-5; D call uncertain. Germline V gene lookup returns CDR1 MNHNS and CDR2 SASEGT. Trimming left V 2 bases short and J 5 bases short, with 15 bases between. The CDR3 sequence is 15 residues long. CDR3 DNA: TGTGCCAGCAGTGAATCCCCCGCCTACCGGGAGACCCAGTACTTC. Its translation is CASSESPAYRETQYF.

This clonotype has at least ten counts. The rearrangement uses TRBV7-9 and TRBJ2-2, with D hard to call. CDR3 length equals 16 residues. CDR1 is SEHNR, CDR2 FQNEAQ, per germline (reference sequence). Trimming left V 4 bases short and J 4 bases short, with 16 bases between. CDR3 loop: CASSSLVLGATGELFF. CDR3 nucleotides: TGTGCCAGCAGCTCCTTGGTCTTAGGAGCCACCGGGGAGCTGTTTTTT. Full variable domain (outside the CDR3, taken from reference TRBV7-9 and TRBJ2-2): DTGVSQNPRHKITKRGQNVTFRCDPISEHNRLYWYRQTLGQGPEFLTYFQNEAQLEKSRLLSDRFSAERPKGSFSTLEIQRTEQGDSAMYLCASSSLVLGATGELFFGEGSRLTVL.

This clonotype was detected ten times or more. CDR3 amino acids: CSGRRGFQETQYF. The CDR3 region has the DNA TGCAGTGGCCGTCGGGGCTTTCAAGAGACCCAGTACTTC. The V and J genes are TRBV20-1 and TRBJ2-5; D is possibly TRBD1 or TRBD2 (5 bases each). Per germline, CDR1 DFQATT and CDR2 SNEGSKA (reference sequence). The CDR3 is 13 residues long. Trimming removed 7 bases at V and 2 bases at J, with 14 bases between.

This clonotype showed up many times. The CDR3 protein is CASSPGLVGTDTQYF. CDR3 nucleotides: TGCGCCAGCAGCCCCGGACTAGTGGGCACAGATACGCAGTATTTT. The rearrangement links TRBV5-1 to TRBJ2-3, with 7 positions matching TRBD2. The CDR3 loop spans 15 amino acids. In germline, CDR1 is SGHRS, CDR2 YFSETQ. The V and J ends lost 4 bases and 1 base, in that order; junction bases with no gene match: 6.

This clonotype was found many times. The chain links TRBV28 to TRBJ2-1; D possibly corresponds to TRBD1 (5 bases). CDR3 length: 15 amino acids. Trimming cost V 3 bases and J 5 bases, with 14 bases left between them. Looked up from germline, CDR1 is MDHEN and CDR2 is SYDVKM. CDR3 in DNA: TGTGCCAGCAGTTTCAGGCAGGGTCCCCACAATGAGCAGTTCTTC. Amino acid sequence: CASSFRQGPHNEQFF.

In the case of this clonotype: Since a much larger clone is just one base distant, this may be a read error. A read error is likely, as this CDR3 ends without the conserved phenylalanine or tryptophan. This chain uses TRBV7-8 with TRBJ1-2; D is ambiguous. The V end was cut by 3 bases, the J end by 0 bases, with 5 bases between. From germline, CDR1 is SGHVS and CDR2 FQNEAQ. This CDR3 contains 13 residues. The CDR3 sequence: CASSFESNYGYTS. The CDR3 nucleotides are TGTGCCAGCAGCTTCGAATCTAACTATGGCTACACCTCC.

The V and J genes are TRBV7-2 and TRBJ1-5; TRBD1 aligns across 7 bases. This CDR3 spans 14 amino acids. Germline V gene data show CDR1 as SGHTA and CDR2 as FQGNSA. With 5 bases clipped from V and 9 bases from J, the junction kept 10 bases outside the gene matches. CDR3 sequence: CASSRDRDISPQHF. CDR3 nucleotides: TGTGCCAGCAGCCGTGACAGGGACATATCGCCCCAGCATTTT.

The table lists this clonotype with a few counts. The chain has TRBV20-1 and TRBJ2-3, with D perhaps assigned TRBD1 or TRBD2 (6 bases each). The CDR3 is made up of 13 amino acids. Trimming left V 2 bases short and J 6 bases short, with 12 bases between. CDR1 and CDR2 (germline): DFQATT, SNEGSKA (reference sequence). The CDR3 DNA follows: TGCAGTGCTAGAAACAGGGACTGGGATACGCAGTATTTT. It is translated as CSARNRDWDTQYF.

This clonotype was picked up many times. The chain employs TRBV7-2 and TRBJ2-1; D is unresolved. V lost 5 bases and J 6 bases, leaving 14 bases between the germline ends. Germline V gene data show CDR1 as SGHTA and CDR2 as FQGNSA. The CDR3 spans 14 residues. The CDR3 coding sequence is TGTGCCAGCAGCGCTGCCCTTATGGGCAATGAGCAGTTCTTC. Residues: CASSAALMGNEQFF.

This clonotype was seen repeatedly, ten times or more. V usage is TRBV20-1 and J usage is TRBJ2-1, with D uncertain. CDR1 and CDR2 (germline): DFQATT, SNEGSKA (reference sequence). V shed 6 bases and J shed 6 bases, with 12 bases lying between them. This CDR3 contains 12 residues. CDR3 residues: CSAHRLGNEQFF. The CDR3 DNA sequence: TGCAGTGCCCACCGGCTAGGCAATGAGCAGTTCTTC.

V gene TRBV20-1 combines with J gene TRBJ2-6; D tentatively reads TRBD1 or TRBD2 (5 bases each). Germline V gene data show CDR1 as DFQATT and CDR2 as SNEGSKA (reference sequence). The CDR3 covers 16 residues. V was pared by 2 bases and J by 2 bases, with 13 bases between. CDR3 bases: TGCAGTGCTAGAAGGGACGCCGTAGCTGGGGCCAACGTCCTGACTTTC. Its protein is CSARRDAVAGANVLTF.

This clonotype was detected only a few times. This chain connects TRBV27 to TRBJ2-1; TRBD2 is a possible D gene (6 bases). V dropped 4 bases and J dropped 7 bases, with 23 bases sitting between them. This CDR3 spans 17 amino acids. Germline loops: CDR1 MNHEY, CDR2 SMNVEV (reference sequence). CDR3 sequence: CASSSPPLAGTRNEQFF. Here the CDR3 DNA reads TGTGCCAGCAGTTCGCCCCCCTTGGCGGGAACAAGAAATGAGCAGTTCTTC.

This clonotype was found many times. The chain uses TRBV24-1 and TRBJ2-7; no clear D. The CDR3 covers 13 residues. The V and J ends lost 5 bases and 5 bases respectively, with 12 bases between them. Germline V gives CDR1 KGHDR, CDR2 SFDVKD. The CDR3 region is CATSAPPTNEQYF. In DNA form, the CDR3 reads TGTGCCACCAGTGCCCCCCCTACCAACGAGCAGTACTTC.

This clonotype was seen repeatedly, ten times or more. This sequence joins TRBV9 and TRBJ1-6; no firm D call. Trimming took 0 bases from V and 8 from J, leaving 12 bases between them. There are 15 residues in the CDR3. The germline V gene has CDR1 SGDLS and CDR2 YYNGEE. CDR3 bases: TGTGCCAGCAGCGTAGATGGGAGCGAGGATTCACCCCTCCACTTT. This translates into CASSVDGSEDSPLHF.

This clonotype was recorded many times. The CDR3 region is CSAIKLTTSGLAGTTSYEQYF. DNA of the CDR3: TGCAGTGCTATAAAACTAACAACTTCCGGACTAGCGGGAACAACTTCCTACGAGCAGTACTTC. The J gene is TRBJ2-7, the V gene TRBV20-1, with 12 nucleotides matching TRBD2. V was pared by 4 bases and J by 1 base, with 23 bases of the junction left unmatched. Germline V gene lookup returns CDR1 DFQATT and CDR2 SNEGSKA (reference sequence). The length of the CDR3 is 21 residues.

This clonotype was detected many times. This sequence joins TRBV5-1 and TRBJ1-1; D possibly corresponds to TRBD1 (6 bases). Germline CDR1 is SGHRS and CDR2 is YFSETQ. The CDR3 has 14 amino acids. V lost 4 bases to trimming and J lost 4 bases, with 14 bases between them. CDR3 in DNA: TGCGCCAGCAGCCCGGAGGGGGGGGCCACTGAAGCTTTCTTT. Its translation: CASSPEGGATEAFF.

This clonotype has just a few counts. This chain connects TRBV12-3 or TRBV12-4 to TRBJ1-1; the D gene is possibly TRBD1 (5 bases). The CDR3 is 15 residues long. V shed 3 bases and J shed 0 bases, with 11 bases lying between them. The CDR3 loop is CASSLGQGVNTEAFF. Here the CDR3 DNA reads TGTGCCAGCAGTTTGGGGCAGGGCGTGAACACTGAAGCTTTCTTT.

Worth noting for this clonotype: Just one base apart from a much larger clone, this may be a read error. The chain employs TRBV20-1 and TRBJ2-3; D unresolved. This CDR3 has 17 residues. The germline V gene has CDR1 DFQATT and CDR2 SNEGSKA (reference sequence). In DNA form, the CDR3 reads TGCTGTGCTAGTCCCCATAGGGTCACTCAAGTCACAGATACGCAGTATTTT. Translated: CCASPHRVTQVTDTQYF.

This clonotype was counted at least ten times. This chain uses TRBV12-3 or TRBV12-4 with TRBJ2-3, with 10 bases matching TRBD2. The J segment lost 5 bases and the V segment lost 10 bases, leaving 9 bases of the junction unmatched. The CDR3 consists of 14 residues. The CDR3 DNA reads as TGTGCCACTTCCTTAGCGGGAGGACTAGATACGCAGTATTTT. Protein: CATSLAGGLDTQYF.

This clonotype was counted only a few times. A much more abundant neighbour one base away suggests this may be a read error. The V call is TRBV20-1, the J call TRBJ2-1; no clear D. The length of the CDR3 is 12 residues. The germline V gene encodes CDR1 DFQATT and CDR2 SNEGSKA (reference sequence). V was cut by 1 base and J by 2 bases, with 3 bases left in between. The CDR3 spells CSARATYNEQFF. CDR3 coding DNA: TGCAGTGCTAGAGCCACCTACAATGAGCAGTTCTTC.